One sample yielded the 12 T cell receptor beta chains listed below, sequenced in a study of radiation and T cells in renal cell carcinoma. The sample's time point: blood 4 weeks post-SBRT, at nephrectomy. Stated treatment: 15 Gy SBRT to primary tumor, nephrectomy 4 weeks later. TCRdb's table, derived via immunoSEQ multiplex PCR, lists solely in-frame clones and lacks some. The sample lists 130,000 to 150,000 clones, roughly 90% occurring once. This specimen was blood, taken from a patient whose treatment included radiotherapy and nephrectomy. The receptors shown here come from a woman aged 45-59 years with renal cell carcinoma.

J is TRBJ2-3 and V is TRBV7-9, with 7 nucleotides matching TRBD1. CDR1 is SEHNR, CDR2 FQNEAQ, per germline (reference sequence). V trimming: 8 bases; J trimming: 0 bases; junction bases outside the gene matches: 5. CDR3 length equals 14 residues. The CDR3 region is CASVQGFSTDTQYF. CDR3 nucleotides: TGTGCCAGCGTACAGGGGTTTAGCACAGATACGCAGTATTTT.

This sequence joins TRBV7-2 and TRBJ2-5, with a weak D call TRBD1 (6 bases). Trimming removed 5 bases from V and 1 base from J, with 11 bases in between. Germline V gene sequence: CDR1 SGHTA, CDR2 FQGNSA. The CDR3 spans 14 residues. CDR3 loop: CASSVDRIQETQYF. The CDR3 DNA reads TGTGCCAGCAGCGTAGACAGGATCCAAGAGACCCAGTACTTC.

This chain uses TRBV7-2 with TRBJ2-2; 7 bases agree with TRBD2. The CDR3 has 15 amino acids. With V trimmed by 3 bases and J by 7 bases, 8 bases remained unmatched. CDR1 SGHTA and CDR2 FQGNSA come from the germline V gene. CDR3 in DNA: TGTGCCAGCAGCTTTTTTACTCGCGGGAGCGGGGAGCTGTTTTTT. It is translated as CASSFFTRGSGELFF.

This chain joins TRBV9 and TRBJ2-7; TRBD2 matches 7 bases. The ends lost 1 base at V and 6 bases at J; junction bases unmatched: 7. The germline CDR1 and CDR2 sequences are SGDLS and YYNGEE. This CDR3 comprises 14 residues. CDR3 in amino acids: CASSVMSGTGEQYF. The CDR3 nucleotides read TGTGCCAGCAGCGTAATGAGCGGGACGGGCGAGCAGTACTTC.

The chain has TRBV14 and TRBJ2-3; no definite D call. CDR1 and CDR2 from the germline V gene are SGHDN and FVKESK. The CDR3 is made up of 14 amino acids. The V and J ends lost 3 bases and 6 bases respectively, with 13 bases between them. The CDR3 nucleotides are TGTGCCAGCAGCCAGCAGGTATGGTTGGATACGCAGTATTTT. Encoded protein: CASSQQVWLDTQYF.

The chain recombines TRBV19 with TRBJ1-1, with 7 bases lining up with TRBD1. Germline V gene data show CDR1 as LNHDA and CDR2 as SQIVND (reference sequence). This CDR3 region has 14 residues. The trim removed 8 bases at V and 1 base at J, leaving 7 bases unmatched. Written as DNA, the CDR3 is TGTGCCAGTCGATCAGGGGGTAGGAACACTGAAGCTTTCTTT. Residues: CASRSGGRNTEAFF.

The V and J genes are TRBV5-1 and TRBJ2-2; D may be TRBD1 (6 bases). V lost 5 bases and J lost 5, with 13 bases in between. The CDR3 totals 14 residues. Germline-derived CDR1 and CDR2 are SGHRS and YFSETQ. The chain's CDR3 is CASRSQGRTGELFF. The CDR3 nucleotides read TGCGCCAGCAGGTCACAGGGAAGGACCGGGGAGCTGTTTTTT.

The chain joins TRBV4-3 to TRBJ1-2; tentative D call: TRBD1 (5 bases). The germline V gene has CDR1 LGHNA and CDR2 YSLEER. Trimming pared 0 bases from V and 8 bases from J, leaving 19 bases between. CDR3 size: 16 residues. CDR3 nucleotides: TGCGCCAGCAGCCAAGATCCGCAGGGTTCCCTAGGGGGCTACACCTTC. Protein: CASSQDPQGSLGGYTF.

CDR3 DNA: TGTGCCAGCAGCCTAGGACTAGCGGACTCCAGCTCCTACAATGAGCAGTTCTTC. Its protein is CASSLGLADSSSYNEQFF. The chain recombines TRBV7-8 with TRBJ2-1; 10 positions agree with TRBD2. CDR3 length: 18 residues. V shed 5 bases, J shed 0 bases, and the junction held 10 bases outside the gene matches. The V gene's germline CDR1 is SGHVS and CDR2 FQNEAQ.

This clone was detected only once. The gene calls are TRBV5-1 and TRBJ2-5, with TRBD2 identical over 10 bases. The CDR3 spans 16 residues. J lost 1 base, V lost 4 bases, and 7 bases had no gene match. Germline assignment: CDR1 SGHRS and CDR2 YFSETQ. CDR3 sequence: CASSPPSGSSQETQYF. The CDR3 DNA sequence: TGCGCCAGCAGCCCACCTAGCGGGAGTTCCCAAGAGACCCAGTACTTC.

CDR3 coding DNA: TGTGCCAGCAGCTTACTCCGGGACTGGGGGCAGGAGCAGTACTTC. It specifies CASSLLRDWGQEQYF. The chain has TRBV7-2 and TRBJ2-7; D could derive from TRBD1 or TRBD2 (6 bases each). Trimming stripped 2 bases from V and 7 bases from J, with 18 bases between. Per germline, CDR1 SGHTA and CDR2 FQGNSA. The CDR3 loop spans 15 amino acids.

Here the CDR3 DNA reads TGCGCCAGCACAGATCTTAGCGGTACAGATACGCAGTATTTT. It is translated as CASTDLSGTDTQYF. The chain employs TRBV5-1 and TRBJ2-3; possibly TRBD2 for D (6 bases). Between the trimmed V and J ends, which lost 6 bases and 3 bases, there was a span of 14 bases. The CDR3 totals 14 residues. Per germline, CDR1 SGHRS and CDR2 YFSETQ. Based on the CDR3 plus reference TRBV5-1 and TRBJ2-3, the full variable domain is KAGVTQTPRYLIKTRGQQVTLSCSPISGHRSVSWYQQTPGQGLQFLFEYFSETQRNKGNFPGRFSGRQFSNSRSEMNVSTLELGDSALYLCASTDLSGTDTQYFGPGTRLTVL.